This is a list of T cell receptor beta chains from one sample in a study of T cells in narcolepsy. The repertoire was sequenced with immunoSEQ multiplex PCR; TCRdb's copy has only in-frame clones and lacks some. The sample has tens of thousands of clones, approximately 83% seen once. Sequencing was carried out using CD45RA- memory CD4+ T cells from PBMCs. These receptors were taken from a human donor with narcolepsy. Both conserved end residues are part of each CDR3. A D gene is named only where the DNA matches it firmly. Clone size is stated in some rows and not others, as once, few, many or a class when expanded.

v_call	d_call	j_call	clone_size	cdr3_aa	cdr3_nt
TRBV7-6	TRBD1	TRBJ1-2	.	CASSGGDRGLGGYTF	TGTGCCAGCAGCGGAGGGGACAGGGGGCTCGGGGGCTACACCTTC
TRBV2	.	TRBJ2-7	.	CATGGLSYEQYF	TGTGCCACCGGGGGGCTCTCCTACGAGCAGTACTTC
TRBV6-5	.	TRBJ1-2	.	CASNTQRNYGYTF	TGTGCCAGCAATACTCAGCGGAACTATGGCTACACCTTC
TRBV6-4	.	TRBJ1-2	.	CASSDSYGSGGYTF	TGTGCCAGCAGTGACTCGTACGGGTCAGGTGGCTACACCTTC
TRBV18	.	TRBJ1-2	.	CASSPNGVEASYGYTF	TGTGCCAGCTCACCAAATGGGGTAGAGGCCTCCTATGGCTACACCTTC
TRBV5-8	.	TRBJ2-1	.	CASRSDLYSVNEQFF	TGTGCCAGCAGATCGGACCTCTACTCGGTCAATGAGCAGTTCTTC
TRBV28	.	TRBJ2-7	.	CASSPSGPSLYEQYF	TGTGCCAGCAGTCCCTCCGGGCCGAGCCTCTACGAGCAGTACTTC
TRBV19	TRBD2	TRBJ2-1	.	CASSQGAGVHNEQFF	TGTGCCAGTAGCCAGGGAGCGGGAGTCCACAATGAGCAGTTCTTC
TRBV6-1	.	TRBJ2-1	once	CASRTNMGGNEQFF	TGTGCCAGCAGAACCAACATGGGAGGCAATGAGCAGTTCTTC
TRBV13	.	TRBJ2-3	once	CASSLAVSERPDTQYF	TGTGCCAGCAGCTTAGCGGTTTCGGAGAGGCCAGATACGCAGTATTTT
TRBV6-6	.	TRBJ2-7	once	CASTTGSYEQYF	TGTGCCAGCACAACAGGTTCCTACGAGCAGTACTTC
TRBV9	TRBD1	TRBJ1-1	few	CASSVDRGPEAFF	TGTGCCAGCAGCGTAGACAGGGGTCCTGAAGCTTTCTTT
TRBV4-1	.	TRBJ1-2	.	CASSLLAGTAGGYTF	TGCGCCAGCAGCCTCTTAGCTGGAACAGCCGGCGGCTACACCTTC
TRBV18	TRBD1	TRBJ2-3	.	CASSPGTGQDTQYF	TGTGCCAGCTCCCCCGGGACAGGGCAGGATACGCAGTATTTT